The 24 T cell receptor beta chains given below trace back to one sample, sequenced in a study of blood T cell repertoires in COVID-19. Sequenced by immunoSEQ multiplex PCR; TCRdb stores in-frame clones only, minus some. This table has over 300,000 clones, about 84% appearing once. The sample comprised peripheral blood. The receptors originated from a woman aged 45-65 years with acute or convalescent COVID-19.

As DNA, the CDR3 is TGTGCCAGCAGCTTTTCTTACACCGGGGAGCTGTTTTTT. Its protein is CASSFSYTGELFF. The chain has TRBV7-3 and TRBJ2-2, with unresolved D. Per the germline V gene, CDR1 is SGHTA and CDR2 is FQGTGA. This CDR3 is 13 amino acids long. V shed 3 bases and J shed 3 bases, with 5 bases lying between them. Based on the CDR3 plus reference TRBV7-3 and TRBJ2-2, the full variable domain is GAGVSQTPSNKVTEKGKYVELRCDPISGHTALYWYRQSLGQGPEFLIYFQGTGAADDSGLPNDRFFAVRPEGSVSTLKIQRTERGDSAVYLCASSFSYTGELFFGEGSRLTVL.

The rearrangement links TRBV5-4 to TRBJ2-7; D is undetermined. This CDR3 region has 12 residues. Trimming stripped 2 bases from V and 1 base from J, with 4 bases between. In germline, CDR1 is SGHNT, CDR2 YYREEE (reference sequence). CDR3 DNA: TGTGCCAGCAGCTTTAGTTCCTACGAGCAGTACTTC. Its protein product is CASSFSSYEQYF.

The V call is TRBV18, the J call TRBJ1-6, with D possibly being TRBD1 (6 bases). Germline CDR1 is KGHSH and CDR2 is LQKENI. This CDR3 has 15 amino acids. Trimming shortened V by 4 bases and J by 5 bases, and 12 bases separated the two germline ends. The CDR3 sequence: CASSLGTPDNSPLHF. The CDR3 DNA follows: TGTGCCAGCTCACTAGGGACACCAGATAATTCACCCCTCCACTTT.

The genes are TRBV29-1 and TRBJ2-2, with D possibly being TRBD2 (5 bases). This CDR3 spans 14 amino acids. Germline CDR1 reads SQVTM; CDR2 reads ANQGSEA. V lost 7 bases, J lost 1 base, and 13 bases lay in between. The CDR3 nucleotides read TGCAGCGGATGTAAGAGGGAGAACACCGGGGAGCTGTTTTTT. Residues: CSGCKRENTGELFF.

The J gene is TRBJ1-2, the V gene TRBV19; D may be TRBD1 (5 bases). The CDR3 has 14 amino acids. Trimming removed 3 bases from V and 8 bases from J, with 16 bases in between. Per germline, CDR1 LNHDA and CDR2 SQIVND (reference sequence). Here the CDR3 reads CASSMTLWTYGYTF. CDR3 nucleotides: TGTGCCAGTAGTATGACATTGTGGACATACGGCTACACCTTC.

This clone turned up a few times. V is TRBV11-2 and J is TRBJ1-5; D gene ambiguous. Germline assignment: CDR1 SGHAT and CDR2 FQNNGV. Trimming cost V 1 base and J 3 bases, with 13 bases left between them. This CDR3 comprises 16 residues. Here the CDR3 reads CASSLVEVSSNQPQHF. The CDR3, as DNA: TGTGCCAGCAGCTTAGTCGAGGTCAGTTCCAATCAGCCCCAGCATTTT.

The CDR3 coding sequence is TGTGCCAGCAGCTTAAGCGAGTTCCATGGCTACACCTTC. Its protein is CASSLSEFHGYTF. This sequence joins TRBV7-9 and TRBJ1-2; no clear D gene. V lost 2 bases and J 6 bases, leaving 10 bases between the germline ends. CDR1 and CDR2 (germline): SEHNR, FQNEAQ (reference sequence). This CDR3 has 13 residues.

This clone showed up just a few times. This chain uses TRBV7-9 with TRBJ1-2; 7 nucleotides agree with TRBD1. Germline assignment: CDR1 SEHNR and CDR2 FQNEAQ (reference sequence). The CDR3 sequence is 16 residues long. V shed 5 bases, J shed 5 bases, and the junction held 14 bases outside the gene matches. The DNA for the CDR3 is TGTGCCAGCAGCCCTGCCGCGGCAGGGGGTTTATATGGCTACACCTTC. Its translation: CASSPAAAGGLYGYTF.

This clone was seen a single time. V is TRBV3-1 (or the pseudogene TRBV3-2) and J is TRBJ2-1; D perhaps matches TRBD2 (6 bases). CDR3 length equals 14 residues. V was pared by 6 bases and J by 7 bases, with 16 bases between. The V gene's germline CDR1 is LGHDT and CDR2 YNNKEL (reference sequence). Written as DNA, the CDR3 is TGTGCCAGCAGTTCACTCGGGACTCATAATGAGCAGTTCTTC. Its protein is CASSSLGTHNEQFF.

CDR3 loop: CAISESAGGIPPGQFF. In DNA form, the CDR3 reads TGTGCCATCAGTGAGTCGGCAGGGGGAATACCTCCTGGGCAGTTCTTC. The J gene is TRBJ2-1, the V gene TRBV10-3, with 7 bases that match TRBD1. The junction had 14 bases not matched to a gene; V was cut back by 0 bases and J by 12 bases. The CDR3 has 16 amino acids. Germline V CDR1 and CDR2: ENHRY, SYGVKD.

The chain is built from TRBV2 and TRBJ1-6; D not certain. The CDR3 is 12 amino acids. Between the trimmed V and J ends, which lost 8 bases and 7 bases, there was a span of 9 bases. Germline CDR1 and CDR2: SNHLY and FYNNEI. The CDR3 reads CASADANSPLHF. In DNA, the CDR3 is TGTGCCAGCGCGGATGCGAATTCACCCCTCCACTTT. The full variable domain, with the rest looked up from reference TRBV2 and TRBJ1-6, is EPEVTQTPSHQVTQMGQEVILRCVPISNHLYFYWYRQILGQKVEFLVSFYNNEISEKSEIFDDQFSVERPDGSNFTLKIRSTKLEDSAMYFCASADANSPLHFGNGTRLTVT.

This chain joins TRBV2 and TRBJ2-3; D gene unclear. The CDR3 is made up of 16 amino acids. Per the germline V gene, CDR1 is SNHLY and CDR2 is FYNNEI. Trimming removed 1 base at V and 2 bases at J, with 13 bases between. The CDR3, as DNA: TGTGCCAGCAGTGAAGTCAGAATATTCGTCACAGATACGCAGTATTTT. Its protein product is CASSEVRIFVTDTQYF.

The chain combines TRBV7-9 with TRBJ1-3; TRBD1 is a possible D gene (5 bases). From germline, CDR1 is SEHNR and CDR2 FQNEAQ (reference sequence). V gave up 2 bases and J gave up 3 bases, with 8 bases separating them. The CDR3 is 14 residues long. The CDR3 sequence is CASSLSGVGNTIYF. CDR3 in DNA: TGTGCCAGCAGCTTATCGGGGGTTGGAAACACCATATATTTT.

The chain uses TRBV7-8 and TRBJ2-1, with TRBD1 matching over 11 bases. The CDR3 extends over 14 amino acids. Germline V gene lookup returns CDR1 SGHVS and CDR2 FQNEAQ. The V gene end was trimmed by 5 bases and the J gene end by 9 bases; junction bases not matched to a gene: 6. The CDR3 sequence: CASSRDRGSSEQFF. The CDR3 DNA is TGTGCCAGCAGCCGGGACAGGGGGTCAAGTGAGCAGTTCTTC.

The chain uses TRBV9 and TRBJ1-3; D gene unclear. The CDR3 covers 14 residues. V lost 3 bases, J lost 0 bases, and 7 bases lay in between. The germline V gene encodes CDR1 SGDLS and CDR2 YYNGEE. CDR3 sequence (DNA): TGTGCCAGCAGCGGGGCTTTCTCTGGAAACACCATATATTTT. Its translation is CASSGAFSGNTIYF.

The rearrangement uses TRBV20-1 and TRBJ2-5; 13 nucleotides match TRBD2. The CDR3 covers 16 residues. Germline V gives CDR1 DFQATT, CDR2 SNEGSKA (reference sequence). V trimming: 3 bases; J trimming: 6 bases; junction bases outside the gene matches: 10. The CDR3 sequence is CSASLLAGGLDQTQYF. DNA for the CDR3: TGCAGTGCTAGTTTACTAGCGGGAGGGCTTGATCAGACCCAGTACTTC.

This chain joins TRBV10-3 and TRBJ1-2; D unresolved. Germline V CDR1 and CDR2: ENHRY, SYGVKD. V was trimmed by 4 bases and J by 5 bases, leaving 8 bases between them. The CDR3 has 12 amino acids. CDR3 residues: CAISAARYGYTF. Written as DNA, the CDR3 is TGTGCCATCAGTGCGGCCAGGTATGGCTACACCTTC.

CDR3 amino acids: CASSYSPRHDGETQYF. The CDR3 nucleotides read TGTGCCAGCAGTTACAGTCCCCGTCATGACGGGGAGACCCAGTACTTC. The chain recombines TRBV6-2 or TRBV6-3 with TRBJ2-5; D is unclear. V gave up 2 bases and J gave up 5 bases, with 18 bases separating them. The CDR3 is 16 residues long. Per germline, CDR1 MNHEY and CDR2 SVGEGT.

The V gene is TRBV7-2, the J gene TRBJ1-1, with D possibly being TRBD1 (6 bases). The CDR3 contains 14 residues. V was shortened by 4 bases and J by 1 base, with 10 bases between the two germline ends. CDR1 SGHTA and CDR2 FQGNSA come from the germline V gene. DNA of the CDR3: TGTGCCAGCAGCTCCCGGACAGAGAACACTGAAGCTTTCTTT. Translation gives CASSSRTENTEAFF.

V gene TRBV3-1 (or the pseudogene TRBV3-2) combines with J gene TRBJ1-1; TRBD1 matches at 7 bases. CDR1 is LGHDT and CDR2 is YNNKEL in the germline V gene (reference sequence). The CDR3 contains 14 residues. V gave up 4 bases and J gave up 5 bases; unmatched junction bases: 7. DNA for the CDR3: TGTGCCAGCAGCCCCTCAGGGGGTCGGACTGAAGCTTTCTTT. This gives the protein CASSPSGGRTEAFF.

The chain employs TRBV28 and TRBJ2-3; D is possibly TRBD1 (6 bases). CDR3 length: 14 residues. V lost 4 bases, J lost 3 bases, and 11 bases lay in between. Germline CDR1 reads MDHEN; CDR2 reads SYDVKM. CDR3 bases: TGTGCCAGCAGTTCTACAGGGCGTACAGATACGCAGTATTTT. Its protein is CASSSTGRTDTQYF.

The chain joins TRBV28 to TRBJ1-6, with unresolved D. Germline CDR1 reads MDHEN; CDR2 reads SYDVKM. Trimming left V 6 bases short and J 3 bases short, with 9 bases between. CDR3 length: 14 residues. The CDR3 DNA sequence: TGTGCCAGCAGCCCTATTCACTATAATTCACCCCTCCACTTT. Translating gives CASSPIHYNSPLHF.

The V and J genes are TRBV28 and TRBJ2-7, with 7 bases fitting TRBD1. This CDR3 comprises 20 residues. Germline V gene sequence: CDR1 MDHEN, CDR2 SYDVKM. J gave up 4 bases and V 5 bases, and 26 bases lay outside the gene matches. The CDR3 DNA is TGTGCCAGCAGTCCGGGGTACAGGGGATCCGTCAGCTCCTTAAGATACGAGCAGTACTTC. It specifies CASSPGYRGSVSSLRYEQYF.

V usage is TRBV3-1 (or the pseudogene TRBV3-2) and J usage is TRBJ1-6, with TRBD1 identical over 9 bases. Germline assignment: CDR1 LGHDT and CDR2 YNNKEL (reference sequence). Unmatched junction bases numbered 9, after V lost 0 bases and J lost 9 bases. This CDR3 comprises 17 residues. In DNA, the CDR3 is TGTGCCAGCAGCCAAGACCCCCAAGGGACAGGGATTTCACCCCTCCACTTT. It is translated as CASSQDPQGTGISPLHF.